This TCR beta chain was documented in a study of blood T cell repertoires in COVID-19. Overall study context: Donors in the United States, Italy and Spain gave samples during acute or convalescent COVID-19.

Trimming cost V 5 bases and J 9 bases, with 17 bases left between them. The CDR3 consists of 14 residues. The germline V gene encodes CDR1 MNHNY and CDR2 SVGAGI (reference sequence). Repertoires were generated with immunoSEQ multiplex PCR, while TCRdb's copy carries only in-frame clones and drops some. This sample yields over 100,000 clones, of which around 89% are seen a single time; about 20% belongs to the top ten. This TCR derives from a human donor with acute or convalescent COVID-19. The donor label of this sample is uncertain. Sequencing was done on a sample of peripheral blood. This chain connects TRBV6-6 to TRBJ2-1, with TRBD1 as a possible D gene (5 bases). The CDR3 DNA follows: TGTGCCAGCAGTGTAACACGCGACAGAGGTGAGCAGTTCTTC. This codes for CASSVTRDRGEQFF.